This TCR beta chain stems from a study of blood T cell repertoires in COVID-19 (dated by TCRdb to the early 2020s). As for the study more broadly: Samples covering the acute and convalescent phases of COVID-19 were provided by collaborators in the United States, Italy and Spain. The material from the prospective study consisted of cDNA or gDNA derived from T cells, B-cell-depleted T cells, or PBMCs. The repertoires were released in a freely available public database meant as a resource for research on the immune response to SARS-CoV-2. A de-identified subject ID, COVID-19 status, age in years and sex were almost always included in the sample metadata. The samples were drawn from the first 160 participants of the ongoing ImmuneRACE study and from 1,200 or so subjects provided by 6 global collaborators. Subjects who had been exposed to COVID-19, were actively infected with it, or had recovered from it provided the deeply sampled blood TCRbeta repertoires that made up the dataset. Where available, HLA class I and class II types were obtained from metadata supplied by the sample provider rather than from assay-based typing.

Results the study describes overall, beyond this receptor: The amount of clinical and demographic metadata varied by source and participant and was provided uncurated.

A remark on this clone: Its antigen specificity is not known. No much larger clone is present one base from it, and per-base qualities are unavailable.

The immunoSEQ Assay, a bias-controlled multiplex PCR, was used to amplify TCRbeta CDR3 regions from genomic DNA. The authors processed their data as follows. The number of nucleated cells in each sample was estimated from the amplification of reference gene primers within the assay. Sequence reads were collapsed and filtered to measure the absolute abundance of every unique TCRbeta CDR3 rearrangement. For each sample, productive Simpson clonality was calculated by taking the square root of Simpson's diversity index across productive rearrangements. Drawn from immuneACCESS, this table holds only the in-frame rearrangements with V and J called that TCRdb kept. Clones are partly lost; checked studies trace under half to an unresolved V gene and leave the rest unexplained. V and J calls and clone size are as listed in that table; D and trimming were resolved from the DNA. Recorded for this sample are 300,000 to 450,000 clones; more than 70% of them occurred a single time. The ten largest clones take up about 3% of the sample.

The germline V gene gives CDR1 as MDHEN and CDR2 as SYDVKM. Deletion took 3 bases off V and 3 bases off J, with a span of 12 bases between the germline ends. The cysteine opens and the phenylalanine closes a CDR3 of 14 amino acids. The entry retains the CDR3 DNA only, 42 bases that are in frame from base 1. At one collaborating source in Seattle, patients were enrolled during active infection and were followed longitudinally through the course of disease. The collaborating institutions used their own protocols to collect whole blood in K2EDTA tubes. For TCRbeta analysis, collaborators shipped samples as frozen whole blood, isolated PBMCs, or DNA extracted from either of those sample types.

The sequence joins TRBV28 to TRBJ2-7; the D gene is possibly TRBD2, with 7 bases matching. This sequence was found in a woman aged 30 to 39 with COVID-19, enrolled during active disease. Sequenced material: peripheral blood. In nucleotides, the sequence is TGTGCCAGCAGTTTCCGGGGGGCCGTCTACGAGCAGTACTTC. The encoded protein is CASSFRGAVYEQYF.